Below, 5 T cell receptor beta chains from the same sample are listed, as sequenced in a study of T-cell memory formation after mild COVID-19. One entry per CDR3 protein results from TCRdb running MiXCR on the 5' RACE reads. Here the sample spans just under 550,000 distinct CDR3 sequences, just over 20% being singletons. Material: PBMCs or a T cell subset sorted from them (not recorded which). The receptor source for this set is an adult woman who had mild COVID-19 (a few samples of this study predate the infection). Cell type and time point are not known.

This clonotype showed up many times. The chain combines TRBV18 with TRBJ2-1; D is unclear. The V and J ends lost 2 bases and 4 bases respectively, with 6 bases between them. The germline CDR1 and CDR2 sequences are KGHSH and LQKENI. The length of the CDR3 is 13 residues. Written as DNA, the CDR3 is TGTGCCAGCTCACCAGGGGTTTACAATGAGCAGTTCTTC. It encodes CASSPGVYNEQFF.

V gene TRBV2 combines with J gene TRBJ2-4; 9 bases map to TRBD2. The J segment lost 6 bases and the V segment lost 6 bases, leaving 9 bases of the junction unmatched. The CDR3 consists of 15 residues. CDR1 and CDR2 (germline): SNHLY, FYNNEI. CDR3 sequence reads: CASSAASGVLNIQYF. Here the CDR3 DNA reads TGTGCCAGCAGCGCGGCTAGCGGGGTCCTAAACATTCAGTACTTC. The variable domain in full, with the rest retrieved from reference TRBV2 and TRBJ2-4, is EPEVTQTPSHQVTQMGQEVILRCVPISNHLYFYWYRQILGQKVEFLVSFYNNEISEKSEIFDDQFSVERPDGSNFTLKIRSTKLEDSAMYFCASSAASGVLNIQYFGAGTRLSVL.

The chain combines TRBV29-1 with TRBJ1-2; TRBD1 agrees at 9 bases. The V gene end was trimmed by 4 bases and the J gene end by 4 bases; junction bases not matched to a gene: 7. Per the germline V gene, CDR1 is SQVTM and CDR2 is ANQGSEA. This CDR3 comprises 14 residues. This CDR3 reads CSVVGTGLGYGYTF. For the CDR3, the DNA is TGCAGCGTTGTGGGGACAGGGTTGGGCTATGGCTACACCTTC. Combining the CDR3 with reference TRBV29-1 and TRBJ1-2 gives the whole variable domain SAVISQKPSRDICQRGTSLTIQCQVDSQVTMMFWYRQQPGQSLTLIATANQGSEATYESGFVIDKFPISRPNLTFSTLTVSNMSPEDSSIYLCSVVGTGLGYGYTFGSGTRLTVV.

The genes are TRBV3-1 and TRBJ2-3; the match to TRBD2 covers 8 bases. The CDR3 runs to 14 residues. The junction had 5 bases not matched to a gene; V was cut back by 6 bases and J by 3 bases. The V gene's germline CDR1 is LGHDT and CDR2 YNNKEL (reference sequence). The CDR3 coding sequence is TGTGCCAGCAGGAAGCGGGGGATGACAGATACGCAGTATTTT. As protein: CASRKRGMTDTQYF.

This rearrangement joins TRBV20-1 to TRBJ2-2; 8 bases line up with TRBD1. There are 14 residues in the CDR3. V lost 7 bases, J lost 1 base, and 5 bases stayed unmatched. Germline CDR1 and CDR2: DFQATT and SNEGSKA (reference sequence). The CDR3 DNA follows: TGCAGTGTCCCGGACAGGGTGAACACCGGGGAGCTGTTTTTT. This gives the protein CSVPDRVNTGELFF.